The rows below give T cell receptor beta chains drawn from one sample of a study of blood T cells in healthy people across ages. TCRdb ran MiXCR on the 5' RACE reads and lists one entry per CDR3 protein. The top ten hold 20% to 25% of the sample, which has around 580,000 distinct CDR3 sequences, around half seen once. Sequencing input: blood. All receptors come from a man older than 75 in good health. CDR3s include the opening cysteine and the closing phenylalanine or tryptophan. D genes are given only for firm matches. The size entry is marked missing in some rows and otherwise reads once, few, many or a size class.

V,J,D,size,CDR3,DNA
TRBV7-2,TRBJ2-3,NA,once,CASSLAGPVDTQYF,TGTGCCAGCAGCTTAGCTGGTCCAGTTGATACGCAGTATTTT
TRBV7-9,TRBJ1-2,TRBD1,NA,CASSLVGTGDGYTF,TGTGCCAGCAGCTTAGTTGGGACAGGGGATGGCTACACCTTC
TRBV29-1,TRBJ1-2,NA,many,CSVGDDRVYGYTF,TGCAGCGTGGGGGACGACAGAGTCTATGGCTACACCTTC
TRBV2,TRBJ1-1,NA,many,CASRPTTAYTEAFF,TGTGCCAGCAGACCGACGACAGCCTACACTGAAGCTTTCTTT
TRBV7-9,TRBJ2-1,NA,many,CASSGTAGTYNEQFF,TGTGCCAGCAGCGGGACGGCGGGGACCTACAATGAGCAGTTCTTC
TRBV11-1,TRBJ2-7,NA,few,CASSLEVGSYEQYF,TGTGCCAGCAGCTTAGAAGTCGGTTCCTACGAGCAGTACTTC
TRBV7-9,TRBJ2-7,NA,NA,CASSLARADSTYEQYF,TGTGCCAGCAGCTTAGCGCGGGCAGATTCAACTTACGAGCAGTACTTC
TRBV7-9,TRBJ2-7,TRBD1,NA,CASSAGTGGEQYF,TGTGCCAGCAGCGCCGGGACAGGGGGCGAGCAGTACTTC
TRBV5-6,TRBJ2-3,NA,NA,CASSLGVVSDTQYF,TGTGCCAGCAGCTTGGGAGTAGTATCCGATACGCAGTATTTT
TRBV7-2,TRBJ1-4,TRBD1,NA,CASSSEHRGGNEKLFF,TGTGCCAGCAGCTCCGAACACAGGGGTGGGAATGAAAAACTGTTTTTT
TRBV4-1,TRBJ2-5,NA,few,CASSQDRGGSETQYF,TGCGCCAGCAGCCAAGATCGAGGGGGATCAGAGACCCAGTACTTC
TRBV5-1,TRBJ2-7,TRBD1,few,CASSFGQGDYEQYF,TGCGCCAGCAGCTTCGGGCAGGGGGACTACGAGCAGTACTTC
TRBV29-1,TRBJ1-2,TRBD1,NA,CSVGQENYGHTF,TGCAGCGTAGGACAGGAGAACTATGGCCACACCTTC
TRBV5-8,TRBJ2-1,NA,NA,CASSLEIRVSYNEQFF,TGTGCCAGCAGCTTGGAGATCCGGGTCTCCTACAATGAGCAGTTCTTC
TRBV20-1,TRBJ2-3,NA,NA,CSAPPSESTDTQYF,TGCAGTGCTCCACCCAGCGAAAGCACAGATACGCAGTATTTT
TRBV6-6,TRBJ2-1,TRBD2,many,CASSETSGFEQFF,TGTGCCAGCAGCGAGACTAGCGGTTTTGAGCAGTTCTTC
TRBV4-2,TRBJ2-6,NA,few,CASSQGVSGANVLTF,TGTGCCAGCAGCCAAGGGGTGTCTGGGGCCAACGTCCTGACTTTC
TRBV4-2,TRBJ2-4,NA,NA,CASSQEGLLNIQYF,TGTGCCAGCAGCCAAGAGGGACTTTTAAACATTCAGTACTTC
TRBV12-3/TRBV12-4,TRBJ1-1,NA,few,CASSFGGGVAAFF,TGTGCCAGCAGTTTCGGGGGTGGGGTTGCAGCTTTCTTT
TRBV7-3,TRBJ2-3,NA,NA,CASSPGGWGDTQYF,TGTGCCAGCAGCCCCGGCGGCTGGGGAGATACGCAGTATTTT
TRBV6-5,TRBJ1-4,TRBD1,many,CASSYSRTGGEKLFF,TGTGCCAGCAGTTACTCGAGGACAGGGGGCGAAAAACTGTTTTTT
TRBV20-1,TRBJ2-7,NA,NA,CSVRAAGYEQYF,TGCAGTGTGAGGGCGGCTGGCTACGAGCAGTACTTC
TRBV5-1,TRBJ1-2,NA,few,CASSLRTDNYGYTF,TGCGCCAGCAGCCTCCGGACGGATAACTATGGCTACACCTTC
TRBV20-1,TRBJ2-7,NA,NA,CSARGWGAIYEQYF,TGCAGTGCTAGAGGGTGGGGGGCGATCTACGAGCAGTACTTC
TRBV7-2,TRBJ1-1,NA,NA,CASSLGLLTEAFF,TGTGCCAGCAGCTTAGGGCTGCTCACTGAAGCTTTCTTT
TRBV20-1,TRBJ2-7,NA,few,CSASEGFDEQYF,TGCAGTGCTAGCGAGGGGTTTGACGAGCAGTACTTC
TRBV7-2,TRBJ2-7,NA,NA,CASSLQQGTPYEQYF,TGTGCCAGCAGCCTTCAACAGGGAACCCCCTACGAGCAGTACTTC
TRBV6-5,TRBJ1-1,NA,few,CASSYVARNTEAFF,TGTGCCAGCAGTTACGTGGCGAGGAACACTGAAGCTTTCTTT
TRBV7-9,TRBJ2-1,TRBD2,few,CASSGGGDSYNEQFF,TGTGCCAGCAGCGGGGGGGGAGACTCCTACAATGAGCAGTTCTTC
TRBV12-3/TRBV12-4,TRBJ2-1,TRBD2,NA,CASSPGSRGVYNEQFF,TGTGCCAGCAGTCCCGGTTCGCGGGGGGTCTACAATGAGCAGTTCTTC
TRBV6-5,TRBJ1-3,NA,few,CASSSDRFSGNTIYF,TGTGCCAGCAGCAGCGACAGGTTCTCTGGAAACACCATATATTTT
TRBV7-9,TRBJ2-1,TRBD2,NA,CATQSGEGPHEQFF,TGTGCCACCCAGAGCGGGGAAGGCCCCCATGAGCAGTTCTTC
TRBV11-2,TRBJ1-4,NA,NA,CASSQGPTNEKLFF,TGTGCCAGCAGCCAGGGGCCAACTAATGAAAAACTGTTTTTT
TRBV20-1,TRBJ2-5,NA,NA,CSALYGTQYF,TGCAGTGCCCTATACGGGACCCAGTACTTC
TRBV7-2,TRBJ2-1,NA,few,CASSLLMAYNEQFF,TGTGCCAGCAGCTTACTGATGGCCTACAATGAGCAGTTCTTC
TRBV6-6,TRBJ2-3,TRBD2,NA,CASRNSIGRATQYF,TGTGCCAGCAGGAATTCTATCGGGAGGGCGACGCAGTATTTT
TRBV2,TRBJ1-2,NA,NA,CASSEARTTGGYTF,TGTGCCAGCAGTGAAGCGCGTACTACCGGTGGCTACACCTTC
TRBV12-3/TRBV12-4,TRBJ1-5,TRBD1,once,CASSSGQGALDQPQHF,TGTGCCAGCAGTTCGGGGCAGGGGGCTCTGGATCAGCCCCAGCATTTT
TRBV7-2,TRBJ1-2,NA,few,CASSAQGFYGYTF,TGTGCCAGCAGCGCCCAGGGTTTTTATGGCTACACCTTC
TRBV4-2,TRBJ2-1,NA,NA,CASSRTLQGGAYNEQFF,TGTGCCAGCAGTCGGACGCTACAGGGTGGGGCGTACAATGAGCAGTTCTTC
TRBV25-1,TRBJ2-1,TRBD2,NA,CATQLAGGYEQFF,TGTGCCACCCAACTAGCGGGAGGGTACGAGCAGTTCTTC
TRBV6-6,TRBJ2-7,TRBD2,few,CASSRAGVYEQYF,TGTGCCAGCTCCAGAGCGGGAGTCTACGAGCAGTACTTC
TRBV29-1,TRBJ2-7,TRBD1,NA,CSVMPGTGSYEQYF,TGCAGCGTGATGCCCGGGACAGGCTCCTACGAGCAGTACTTC
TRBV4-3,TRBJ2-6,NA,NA,CASSQDLPRAGSGANVLTF,TGCGCCAGCAGCCAAGACCTCCCCCGGGCTGGCTCTGGGGCCAACGTCCTGACTTTC
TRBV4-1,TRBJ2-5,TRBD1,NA,CASSPEGQPRETQYF,TGCGCCAGCAGCCCCGAGGGACAGCCCAGGGAGACCCAGTACTTC
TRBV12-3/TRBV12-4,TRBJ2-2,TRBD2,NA,CASSRSGGPNTGELFF,TGTGCCAGCAGCCGTAGCGGGGGGCCGAACACCGGGGAGCTGTTTTTT
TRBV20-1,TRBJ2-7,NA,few,CSAPVQSTSGEQYF,TGCAGTGCTCCCGTACAGAGTACCTCTGGGGAGCAGTACTTC
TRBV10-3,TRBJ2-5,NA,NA,CAISDSGKETQYF,TGTGCCATCAGTGATTCAGGGAAGGAGACCCAGTACTTC
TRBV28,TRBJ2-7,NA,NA,CASRAKGSSYEQYF,TGTGCCAGCAGAGCAAAGGGCAGTTCCTACGAGCAGTACTTC
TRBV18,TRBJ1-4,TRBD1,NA,CASSPFSGTGVEKLFF,TGTGCCAGCTCACCATTTTCCGGGACAGGCGTAGAAAAACTGTTTTTT
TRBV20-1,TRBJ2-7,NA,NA,CSASGSERLSYEQYF,TGCAGTGCTAGCGGTTCTGAGCGGCTCTCCTACGAGCAGTACTTC
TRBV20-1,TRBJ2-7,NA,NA,CSLRRGVYEQYF,TGCAGTTTGCGTAGGGGGGTATACGAGCAGTACTTC
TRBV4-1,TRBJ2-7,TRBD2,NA,CASSQTSGPYYNEQYF,TGCGCCAGCAGCCAAACTAGCGGGCCGTACTACAATGAGCAGTACTTC
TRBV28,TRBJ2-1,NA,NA,CASPSSRGSNNEQFF,TGTGCCAGCCCTAGTTCTCGAGGCAGCAACAATGAGCAGTTCTTC
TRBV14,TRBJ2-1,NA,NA,CASSQLSWSNEQFF,TGTGCCAGCAGCCAATTAAGTTGGAGCAATGAGCAGTTCTTC
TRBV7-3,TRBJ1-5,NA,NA,CASSCHSGVSGGPDQPQHF,TGTGCCAGCAGCTGTCATTCCGGGGTGTCTGGAGGGCCCGATCAGCCCCAGCATTTT